This T cell receptor beta chain was sequenced during a study of early T cells in non-severe SARS-CoV-2 infection. Overall study context: Chains from this unsorted whole-blood bulk RNA could not be paired.

This clonotype showed up just a few times. One entry per CDR3 protein, called by TCRdb with MiXCR from the 5' RACE reads. This repertoire shows about 92,000 distinct CDR3 sequences, approximately 15% found once; its top ten account for 5% to 7.5%. The sequenced sample consisted of whole blood. The sequence was obtained from an adult who was a healthcare worker with PCR-confirmed SARS-CoV-2 infection or an uninfected control (not recorded which).

The CDR3: CASSLADRDYNEQFF. CDR3 sequence (DNA): TGCGCCAGCAGCTTGGCGGACAGAGACTACAATGAGCAGTTCTTC. The chain uses TRBV5-1 and TRBJ2-1, with D possibly TRBD1 on 6 matching bases. V lost 0 bases and J lost 3, with 10 bases in between. Germline V lookup: CDR1 SGHRS, CDR2 YFSETQ. This CDR3 spans 15 amino acids.